This T cell receptor (beta chain) derives from a study of blood T cell repertoires in COVID-19. Clones were read by immunoSEQ multiplex PCR, and TCRdb kept only the in-frame ones, dropping some. The sample has a few hundred thousand clones, roughly nine tenths seen once. Seattle enrolled patients during active infection and tracked them longitudinally. Trimming took 5 bases from V and 4 from J, leaving 9 bases between them. Germline V gene sequence: CDR1 LGHNA, CDR2 YSLEER. This CDR3 is 13 amino acids long. The material sequenced was peripheral blood. The receptor was derived from a woman aged 25 to 39 with COVID-19, enrolled during active disease. The rearrangement joins TRBV4-3 to TRBJ2-1; possibly TRBD2 for D (5 bases). The CDR3 reads CASSGKRYNEQFF. In nucleotides, the CDR3 is TGCGCCAGCAGCGGTAAGCGGTACAATGAGCAGTTCTTC.